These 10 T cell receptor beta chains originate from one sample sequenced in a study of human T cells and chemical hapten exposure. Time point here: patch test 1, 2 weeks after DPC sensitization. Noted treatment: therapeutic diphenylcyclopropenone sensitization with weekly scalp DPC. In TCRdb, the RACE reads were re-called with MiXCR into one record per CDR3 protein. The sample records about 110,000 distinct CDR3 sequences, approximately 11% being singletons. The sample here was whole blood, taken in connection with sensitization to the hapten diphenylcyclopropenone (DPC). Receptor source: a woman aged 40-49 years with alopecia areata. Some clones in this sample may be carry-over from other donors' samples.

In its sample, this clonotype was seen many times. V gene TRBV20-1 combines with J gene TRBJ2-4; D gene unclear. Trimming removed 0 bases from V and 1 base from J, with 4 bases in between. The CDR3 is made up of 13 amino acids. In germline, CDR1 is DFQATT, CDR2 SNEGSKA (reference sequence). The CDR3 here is CSARDPAKNIQYF. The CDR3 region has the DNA TGCAGTGCTAGAGATCCGGCCAAAAACATTCAGTACTTC.

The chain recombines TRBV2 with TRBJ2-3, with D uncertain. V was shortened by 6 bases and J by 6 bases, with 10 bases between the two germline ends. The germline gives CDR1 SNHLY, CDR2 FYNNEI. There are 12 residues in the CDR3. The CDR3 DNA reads TGTGCCAGCAGACACGACGGGGATACGCAGTATTTT. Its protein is CASRHDGDTQYF.

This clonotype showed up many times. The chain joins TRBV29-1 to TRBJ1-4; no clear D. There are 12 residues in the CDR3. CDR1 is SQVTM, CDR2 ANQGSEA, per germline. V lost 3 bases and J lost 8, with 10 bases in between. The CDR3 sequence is CSVESGEEKLFF. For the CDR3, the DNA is TGCAGCGTTGAGTCCGGGGAGGAAAAACTGTTTTTT. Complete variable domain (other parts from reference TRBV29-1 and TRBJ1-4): SAVISQKPSRDICQRGTSLTIQCQVDSQVTMMFWYRQQPGQSLTLIATANQGSEATYESGFVIDKFPISRPNLTFSTLTVSNMSPEDSSIYLCSVESGEEKLFFGSGTQLSVL.

CDR3 loop: CASSSDINQPQHF. The CDR3 bases are TGTGCCAGCAGCTCGGACATCAATCAGCCCCAGCATTTT. This rearrangement joins TRBV7-2 to TRBJ1-5; a possible D gene is TRBD1 (5 bases). The CDR3 runs 13 residues. V lost 4 bases to trimming and J lost 3 bases, with 7 bases between them. Germline-derived CDR1 and CDR2 are SGHTA and FQGNSA.

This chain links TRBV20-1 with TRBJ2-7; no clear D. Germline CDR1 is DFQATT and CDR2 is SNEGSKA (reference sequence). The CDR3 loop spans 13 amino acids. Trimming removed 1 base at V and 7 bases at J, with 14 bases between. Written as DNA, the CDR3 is TGCAGTGCTAGAGCCCCAACCGGCCTGGAGCAGTACTTC. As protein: CSARAPTGLEQYF.

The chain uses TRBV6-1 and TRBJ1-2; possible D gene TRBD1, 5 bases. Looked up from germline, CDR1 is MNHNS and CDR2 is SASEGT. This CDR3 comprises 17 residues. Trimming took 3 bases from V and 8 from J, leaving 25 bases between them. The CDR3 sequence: CASSEVTRPGPNEGYTF. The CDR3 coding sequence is TGTGCCAGCAGTGAGGTTACCCGGCCAGGGCCCAATGAAGGCTACACCTTC.

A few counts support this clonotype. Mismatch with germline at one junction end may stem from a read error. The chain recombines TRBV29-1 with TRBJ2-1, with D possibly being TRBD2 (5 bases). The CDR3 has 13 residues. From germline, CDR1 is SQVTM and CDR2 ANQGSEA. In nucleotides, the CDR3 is TGCAGCCTTGAAGGCCGCGGAGGCAATGAGCAGTTCTTC. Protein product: CSLEGRGGNEQFF.

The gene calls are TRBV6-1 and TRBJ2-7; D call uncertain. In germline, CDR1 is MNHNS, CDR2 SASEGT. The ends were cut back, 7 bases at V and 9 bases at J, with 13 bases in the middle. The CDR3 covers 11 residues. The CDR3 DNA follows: TGTGCCAGCATGAGCCCGGCGGTGCAGTACTTC. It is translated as CASMSPAVQYF.

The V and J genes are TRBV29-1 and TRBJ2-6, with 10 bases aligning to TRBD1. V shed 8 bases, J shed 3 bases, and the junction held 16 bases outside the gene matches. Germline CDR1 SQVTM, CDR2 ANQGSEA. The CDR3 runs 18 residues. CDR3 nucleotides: TGCAGCCTGCCACGGGACAGGGGCCCGGAAGGTGGGGCCAACGTCCTGACTTTC. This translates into CSLPRDRGPEGGANVLTF.

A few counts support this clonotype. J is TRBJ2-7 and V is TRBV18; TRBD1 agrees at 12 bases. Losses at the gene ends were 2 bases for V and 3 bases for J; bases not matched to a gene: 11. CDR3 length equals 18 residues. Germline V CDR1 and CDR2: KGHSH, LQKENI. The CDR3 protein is CASSPVTPGTGGGYEQYF. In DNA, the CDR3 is TGTGCCAGCTCACCAGTGACCCCCGGGACAGGGGGCGGCTACGAGCAGTACTTC. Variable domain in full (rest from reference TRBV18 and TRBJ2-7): NAGVMQNPRHLVRRRGQEARLRCSPMKGHSHVYWYRQLPEEGLKFMVYLQKENIIDESGMPKERFSAEFPKEGPSILRIQQVVRGDSAAYFCASSPVTPGTGGGYEQYFGPGTRLTVT.